These T cell receptor beta chains were read from a single sample in a study of blood T cell repertoires in COVID-19. Sequencing was performed with immunoSEQ multiplex PCR; in TCRdb, only in-frame clones are kept and a portion is missing. The data show some 160,000 clones, with 85% to 90% seen just once and around 2% held by the top ten. The sequencing input was peripheral blood. The receptors stem from a man aged 45-65 years who had recovered from COVID-19. Both conserved end residues are part of each CDR3. D genes are given only for firm matches. For some rows the clone size is stated as once, few or many, or as a class when expanded; others skip it.

>TRBJ2-5|NA|TRBV7-2|NA
CASSLGGGVETQYF
TGTGCCAGCAGCTTAGGTGGAGGGGTGGAGACCCAGTACTTC
>TRBJ2-1|NA|TRBV19|TRBD1
CASSRTGNSYNEQFF
TGTGCCAGTAGCAGGACAGGTAACTCCTACAATGAGCAGTTCTTC
>TRBJ2-5|NA|TRBV12-3/TRBV12-4|NA
CASSLTQGGTQYF
TGTGCCAGCAGTTTAACCCAGGGTGGGACCCAGTACTTC
>TRBJ2-7|NA|TRBV18|TRBD2
CASSPRASGTAPSYEQYF
TGTGCCAGCTCCCCACGTGCGAGCGGGACCGCCCCCTCCTACGAGCAGTACTTC
>TRBJ1-3|NA|TRBV6-1|TRBD1
CASSDVDRGRSGNTIYF
TGTGCCAGCAGTGATGTGGACAGGGGACGATCTGGAAACACCATATATTTT
>TRBJ2-3|NA|TRBV7-9|NA
CASSLAGADTQYF
TGTGCCAGCAGCTTAGCGGGAGCAGATACGCAGTATTTT
>TRBJ2-3|NA|TRBV6-5|TRBD1
CASSQDRGNTDTQYF
TGTGCCAGCAGTCAGGACAGGGGGAACACAGATACGCAGTATTTT
>TRBJ2-3|NA|TRBV9|TRBD2
CASSVEIGLGIPDTQYF
TGTGCCAGCAGCGTAGAGATTGGACTAGGTATCCCAGATACGCAGTATTTT
>TRBJ1-3|NA|TRBV11-2|TRBD1
CASSLDRAPGNTIYF
TGTGCCAGCAGCCTCGACAGGGCTCCTGGAAACACCATATATTTT
>TRBJ2-7|NA|TRBV6-6|NA
CASSPNRRGVLSYEQYF
TGTGCCAGCAGTCCCAACAGACGGGGAGTGCTATCCTACGAGCAGTACTTC
>TRBJ1-6|NA|TRBV7-2|NA
CASSLEGREGSGSPLHF
TGTGCCAGCAGCTTAGAGGGCAGGGAGGGTTCTGGGTCACCCCTCCACTTT
>TRBJ1-5|NA|TRBV29-1|TRBD1
CSVEGYRGGQPQHF
TGCAGCGTTGAAGGTTACAGGGGGGGTCAGCCCCAGCATTTT
>TRBJ1-2|NA|TRBV2|TRBD1
CASSLTGANYGYTF
TGTGCCAGCAGCCTGACAGGGGCTAACTATGGCTACACCTTC
>TRBJ2-1|NA|TRBV7-2|NA
CASSWGGNNEQFF
TGTGCCAGCAGTTGGGGCGGGAACAATGAGCAGTTCTTC
>TRBJ1-2|NA|TRBV27|NA
CASSSRGLGGYTF
TGTGCCAGCAGTTCGAGGGGACTCGGTGGCTACACCTTC
>TRBJ2-6|NA|TRBV7-3|NA
CASSPRGGGANVLTF
TGTGCCAGCAGCCCAAGGGGAGGCGGGGCCAACGTCCTGACTTTC
>TRBJ2-1|few|TRBV5-1|TRBD2
CASSLGGTRYNEQFF
TGCGCCAGCAGCTTGGGAGGGACTAGGTACAATGAGCAGTTCTTC
>TRBJ1-3|NA|TRBV6-6|NA
CASSYGQGLGNTIYF
TGTGCCAGCAGTTACGGGCAGGGGTTAGGAAACACCATATATTTT
>TRBJ1-1|NA|TRBV5-4|TRBD1
CASSLAQGAPMNTEAFF
TGTGCCAGCAGCTTGGCCCAGGGGGCTCCCATGAACACTGAAGCTTTCTTT
>TRBJ2-1|NA|TRBV7-9|TRBD1
CASSSDRVEQFF
TGTGCCAGCAGCTCGGACAGGGTTGAGCAGTTCTTC
>TRBJ2-7|few|TRBV19|TRBD1
CASSPEGTVLSYEQYF
TGTGCCAGTAGTCCTGAAGGGACAGTCCTCAGTTACGAGCAGTACTTC
>TRBJ2-7|NA|TRBV21-1|NA
CASSNGVAGTYEQYF
TGTGCCAGCAGCAACGGGGTAGCGGGGACCTACGAGCAGTACTTC
>TRBJ2-1|NA|TRBV7-2|NA
CASSLVSLAASYNEQFF
TGTGCCAGCAGCTTAGTATCGCTAGCCGCCTCCTACAATGAGCAGTTCTTC
>TRBJ2-7|NA|TRBV19|NA
CASSIQGKDEQYF
TGTGCCAGTAGTATTCAGGGAAAGGACGAGCAGTACTTC
>TRBJ1-5|NA|TRBV27|NA
CASSRSRTRSNQPQHF
TGTGCCAGCAGTCGCTCACGGACACGAAGCAATCAGCCCCAGCATTTT
>TRBJ2-2|NA|TRBV7-6|NA
CASSLVQGSTGELFF
TGTGCCAGCAGCTTAGTACAAGGGAGTACCGGGGAGCTGTTTTTT
>TRBJ1-1|NA|TRBV6-5|NA
CASTQRRETNTEAFF
TGTGCCAGCACTCAACGGAGGGAGACGAACACTGAAGCTTTCTTT
>TRBJ1-5|NA|TRBV7-2|TRBD1
CASSPKGQDQPQHF
TGTGCCAGCAGCCCTAAAGGACAGGATCAGCCCCAGCATTTT
>TRBJ1-1|NA|TRBV19|NA
CASAGWGEAFF
TGTGCCAGCGCAGGGTGGGGTGAAGCTTTCTTT
>TRBJ1-3|NA|TRBV20-1|NA
CSASGGGGNTIYF
TGCAGTGCTAGTGGAGGTGGTGGAAACACCATATATTTT
>TRBJ1-5|NA|TRBV19|NA
CASSIVNQPQHF
TGTGCCAGTAGTATAGTAAATCAGCCCCAGCATTTT
>TRBJ2-1|once|TRBV27|NA
CASRKPAGTGTYNEQFF
TGTGCCAGCAGGAAGCCCGCGGGGACGGGGACTTACAATGAGCAGTTCTTC
>TRBJ1-4|NA|TRBV4-3|NA
CASSQDRQVFNEKLFF
TGCGCCAGCAGCCAAGACCGACAGGTGTTTAATGAAAAACTGTTTTTT
>TRBJ2-7|NA|TRBV28|TRBD1
CASSLDRDEQYF
TGTGCCAGCAGTCTTGACAGGGACGAGCAGTACTTC
>TRBJ1-5|NA|TRBV7-9|NA
CASTIAGNQPQHF
TGTGCCAGCACCATCGCGGGTAATCAGCCCCAGCATTTT
>TRBJ2-7|NA|TRBV5-1|TRBD1
CASSLPSLTGGAFYEQYF
TGCGCCAGCAGCTTGCCCTCCTTAACAGGGGGCGCCTTCTACGAGCAGTACTTC
>TRBJ2-7|NA|TRBV19|TRBD2
CASSKAGGTTYEQYF
TGTGCCAGTAGTAAGGCGGGGGGGACGACCTACGAGCAGTACTTC
>TRBJ2-1|NA|TRBV2|NA
CASSEENEQFF
TGTGCCAGCAGTGAGGAGAATGAGCAGTTCTTC
>TRBJ2-1|few|TRBV10-1|TRBD2
CASSESTSGNEQFF
TGCGCCAGCAGTGAGTCTACTAGCGGGAATGAGCAGTTCTTC
>TRBJ2-3|NA|TRBV9|NA
CASSVGGHGTDTQYF
TGTGCCAGCAGCGTGGGGGGGCATGGCACAGATACGCAGTATTTT
>TRBJ2-3|NA|TRBV19|TRBD2
CASSSSIAGESTDTQYF
TGTGCCAGTAGTTCGTCGATAGCGGGGGAAAGCACAGATACGCAGTATTTT
>TRBJ1-2|NA|TRBV24-1|NA
CALGRGEYGYTF
TGTGCACTTGGGCGGGGGGAATATGGCTACACCTTC
>TRBJ1-4|NA|TRBV30|TRBD1
CAWSLGQGGEKLFF
TGTGCCTGGAGTCTGGGACAGGGGGGGGAAAAACTGTTTTTT
>TRBJ1-1|NA|TRBV5-1|TRBD1
CASSLQTGVNTEAFF
TGCGCCAGCAGCTTACAGACAGGGGTGAACACTGAAGCTTTCTTT
>TRBJ2-3|NA|TRBV6-2/TRBV6-3|TRBD1
CASSLGTGIDTQYF
TGTGCCAGCAGTCTCGGGACAGGGATAGATACGCAGTATTTT
>TRBJ2-5|NA|TRBV7-6|TRBD2
CASSATTSGIQETQYF
TGTGCCAGCAGCGCCACGACTAGCGGGATTCAAGAGACCCAGTACTTC
>TRBJ2-5|NA|TRBV11-2|TRBD2
CASSSGGGTQYF
TGTGCCAGCAGCTCGGGAGGCGGGACCCAGTACTTC
>TRBJ2-1|NA|TRBV7-3|TRBD2
CASSSLGGKRQFF
TGTGCCAGCAGCTCCCTGGGGGGGAAAAGGCAGTTCTTC
>TRBJ1-2|NA|TRBV7-9|TRBD1
CASSLEQGGGYTF
TGTGCCAGCAGCTTAGAACAGGGGGGTGGCTACACCTTC
>TRBJ2-7|NA|TRBV11-1|TRBD2
CASSGMGGRSAYEQYF
TGTGCCAGCAGCGGGATGGGCGGGAGATCGGCCTACGAGCAGTACTTC
>TRBJ2-6|NA|TRBV2|NA
CASTYRQLPGANVLTF
TGTGCCAGCACCTACAGACAATTACCCGGGGCCAACGTCCTGACTTTC
>TRBJ2-7|NA|TRBV4-1|NA
CASSQAVSKEQYF
TGCGCCAGCAGCCAAGCCGTGAGCAAGGAGCAGTACTTC